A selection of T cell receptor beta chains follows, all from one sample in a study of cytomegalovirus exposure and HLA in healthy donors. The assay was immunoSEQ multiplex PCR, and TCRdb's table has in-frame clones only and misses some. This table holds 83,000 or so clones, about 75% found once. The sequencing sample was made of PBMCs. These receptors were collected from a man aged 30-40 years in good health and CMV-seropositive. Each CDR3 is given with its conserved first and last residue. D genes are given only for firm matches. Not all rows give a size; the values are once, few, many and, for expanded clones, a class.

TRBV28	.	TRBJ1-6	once	TGTGCCAGCAGTTCGCGACTGAGCTCCTATAATTCACCCCTCCACTTT	CASSSRLSSYNSPLHF
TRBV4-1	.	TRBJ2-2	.	TGCGCCAGCAGCCACTTCAACTTCCCTGACACCGGGGAGCTGTTTTTT	CASSHFNFPDTGELFF
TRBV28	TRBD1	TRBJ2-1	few	TGTGCCAGCAGGACCGGACAGGGGGCCTACAATGAGCAGTTCTTC	CASRTGQGAYNEQFF
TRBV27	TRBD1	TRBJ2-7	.	TGTGCCAGCAGTTTATCGGGGACAGGGTTCGAGCAGTACTTC	CASSLSGTGFEQYF
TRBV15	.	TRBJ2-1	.	TGTGCCACCAGCAGAGTTCGACAGTTGGAAGCCTACAATGAGCAGTTCTTC	CATSRVRQLEAYNEQFF
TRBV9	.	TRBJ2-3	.	TGTGCCAGCAGCGTAGGAGGTAGGGGGGGAGCAGATACGCAGTATTTT	CASSVGGRGGADTQYF
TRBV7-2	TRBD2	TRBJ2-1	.	TGTGCCAGCAGCAAGACTAGCGGGGGGGCCGTAAATGAGCAGTTCTTC	CASSKTSGGAVNEQFF
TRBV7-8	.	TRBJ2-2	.	TGTGCCAGCAGCTTAGATCCGGGGTCCGGGGAGCTGTTTTTT	CASSLDPGSGELFF
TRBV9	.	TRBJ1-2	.	TGTGCCAGCAGCGCTGAAGTGAGTCCCTATGGCTACACCTTC	CASSAEVSPYGYTF
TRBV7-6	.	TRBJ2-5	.	TGTGCCAGCAGCTTAGAAACGATTGACTACCCTCTAGAGACCCAGTACTTC	CASSLETIDYPLETQYF
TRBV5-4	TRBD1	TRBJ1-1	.	TGTGCCAGCAGCTATACAGGGGGCTGGGGTTCGGTGAACACTGAAGCTTTCTTT	CASSYTGGWGSVNTEAFF
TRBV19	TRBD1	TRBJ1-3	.	TGTGCCAGTAGTTCGGGGACAGGGATCTCTGGAAACACCATATATTTT	CASSSGTGISGNTIYF
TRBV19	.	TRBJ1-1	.	TGTGCCAGTAGTCCCCAGAACACTGAAGCTTTCTTT	CASSPQNTEAFF
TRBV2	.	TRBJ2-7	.	TGTGCCAGCAGTATATACAGGGCTTCCTACGAGCAGTACTTC	CASSIYRASYEQYF
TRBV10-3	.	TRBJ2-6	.	TGTGCCATCAGTGAGTCGATAGGAGAGGGCAGAGGCTTTAGCTCTGGGGCCAACGTCCTGACTTTC	CAISESIGEGRGFSSGANVLTF
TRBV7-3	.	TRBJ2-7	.	TGTGCCAGCAGCTTATTGTGGTGGCTTCGGTACTTC	CASSLLWWLRYF
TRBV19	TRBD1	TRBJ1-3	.	TGTGCCAGTAGTCCCGGGACAGTTGGAAACACCATATATTTT	CASSPGTVGNTIYF
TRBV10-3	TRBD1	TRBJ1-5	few	TGTGCCATCAGCTCAGGGGGCGGTCTAATTGCCAGCAATCAGCCCCAGCATTTT	CAISSGGGLIASNQPQHF
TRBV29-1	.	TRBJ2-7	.	TGCAGCGTTGAACGCGGTCCACAGGGAAGCTCCTACGAGCAGTACTTC	CSVERGPQGSSYEQYF